This T cell receptor beta chain was documented in a study of CD8 T cells in ankylosing spondylitis. This clonotype occurred many times. The authors made TCR beta libraries by quantitative 5'-RACE with molecular barcodes. One entry per CDR3 protein, called by TCRdb with MiXCR from the 5' RACE reads. This sample carries roughly 150,000 distinct CDR3 sequences, 7.3% of them seen once, and the ten largest clones take over 10%. V shed 0 bases and J 5 bases; nucleotides not matched to a gene: 6. Germline lookup yields CDR1 SGHDN and CDR2 FVKESK. This CDR3 spans 15 amino acids. This chain connects TRBV14 to TRBJ1-2, with 7 bases matching TRBD1. The specimen sequenced was blood, either unsorted or a sorted T cell fraction (not recorded which). The sequence derives from a female donor with ankylosing spondylitis or in good health (not recorded which). The CDR3 DNA reads TGTGCCAGCAGCCAAGATATCGGGACAGCTTATGGCTACACCTTC. Translating gives CASSQDIGTAYGYTF.